Shown below are 2 T cell receptor beta chains from a single sample sequenced in a study of blood T cell repertoires in COVID-19. This table comes from immunoSEQ multiplex PCR, and its TCRdb copy is limited to in-frame clones, with some not included. The sample has around 100,000 clones, approximately 85% seen once; the top ten hold 7.9%. The specimen sequenced was peripheral blood. Receptor source: a man between 65 and 85 years old with acute or convalescent COVID-19.

About this clone: An end of the junction differs from the germline gene, which may be a read error. The chain joins TRBV7-3 to TRBJ1-2, with TRBD1 as a possible D gene (5 bases). The germline V gene has CDR1 SGHTA and CDR2 FQGTGA. This CDR3 is 13 amino acids long. Written as DNA, the CDR3 is TGTGCCAGCAGCTTGGAGGGGACCGTTCCCCCGTTCTTC. Its translation: CASSLEGTVPPFF.

The V and J genes are TRBV5-1 and TRBJ2-3; D is undetermined. The length of the CDR3 is 15 residues. Germline values: CDR1 SGHRS, CDR2 YFSETQ. V lost 1 base and J 4 bases, leaving 13 bases between the germline ends. CDR3 in DNA: TGCGCCAGCAGCTTGTATTCTACCGTCTCAGATACGCAGTATTTT. This translates into CASSLYSTVSDTQYF.